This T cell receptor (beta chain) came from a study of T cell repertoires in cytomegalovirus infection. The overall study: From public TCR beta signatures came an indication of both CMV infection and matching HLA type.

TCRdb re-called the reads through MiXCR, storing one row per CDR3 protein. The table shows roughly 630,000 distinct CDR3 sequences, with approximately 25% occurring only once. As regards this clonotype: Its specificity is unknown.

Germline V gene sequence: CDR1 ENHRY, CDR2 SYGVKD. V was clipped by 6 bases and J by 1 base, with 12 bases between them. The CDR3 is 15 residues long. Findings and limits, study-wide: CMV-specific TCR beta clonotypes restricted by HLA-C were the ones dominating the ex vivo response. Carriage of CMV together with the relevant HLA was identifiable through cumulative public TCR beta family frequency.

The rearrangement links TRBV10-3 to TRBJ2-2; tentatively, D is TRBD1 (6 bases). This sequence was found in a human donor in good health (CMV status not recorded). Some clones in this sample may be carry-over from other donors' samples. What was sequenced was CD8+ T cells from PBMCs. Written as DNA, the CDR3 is TGTGCCATCAGCCACCCGGACAGGAACACCGGGGAGCTGTTTTTT. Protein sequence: CAISHPDRNTGELFF.